The table lists the clone carrying this T cell receptor beta chain with a count of one. The sample comes from a study of cytomegalovirus exposure and HLA in healthy donors. Primers included in the PCR were 60 Vbeta and 13 Jbeta primers. Sequencing used immunoSEQ multiplex PCR; TCRdb keeps in-frame clones, though not all of them. The sample carries about 140,000 clones, roughly 77% recorded once. The CDR3 has 16 amino acids. The trim removed 0 bases at V and 3 bases at J, leaving 3 bases unmatched. CDR1 is LGHNT and CDR2 is FRNRAP in the germline V gene. The TCR originated in a man aged 25-40 years in good health. What was sequenced was PBMCs. The chain combines TRBV12-5 with TRBJ1-1, with TRBD1 identical over 11 bases. DNA of the CDR3: TGTGCTAGTGGTTTGGTAGGGACAGGGGGGGACACTGAAGCTTTCTTT. Translating it yields CASGLVGTGGDTEAFF.